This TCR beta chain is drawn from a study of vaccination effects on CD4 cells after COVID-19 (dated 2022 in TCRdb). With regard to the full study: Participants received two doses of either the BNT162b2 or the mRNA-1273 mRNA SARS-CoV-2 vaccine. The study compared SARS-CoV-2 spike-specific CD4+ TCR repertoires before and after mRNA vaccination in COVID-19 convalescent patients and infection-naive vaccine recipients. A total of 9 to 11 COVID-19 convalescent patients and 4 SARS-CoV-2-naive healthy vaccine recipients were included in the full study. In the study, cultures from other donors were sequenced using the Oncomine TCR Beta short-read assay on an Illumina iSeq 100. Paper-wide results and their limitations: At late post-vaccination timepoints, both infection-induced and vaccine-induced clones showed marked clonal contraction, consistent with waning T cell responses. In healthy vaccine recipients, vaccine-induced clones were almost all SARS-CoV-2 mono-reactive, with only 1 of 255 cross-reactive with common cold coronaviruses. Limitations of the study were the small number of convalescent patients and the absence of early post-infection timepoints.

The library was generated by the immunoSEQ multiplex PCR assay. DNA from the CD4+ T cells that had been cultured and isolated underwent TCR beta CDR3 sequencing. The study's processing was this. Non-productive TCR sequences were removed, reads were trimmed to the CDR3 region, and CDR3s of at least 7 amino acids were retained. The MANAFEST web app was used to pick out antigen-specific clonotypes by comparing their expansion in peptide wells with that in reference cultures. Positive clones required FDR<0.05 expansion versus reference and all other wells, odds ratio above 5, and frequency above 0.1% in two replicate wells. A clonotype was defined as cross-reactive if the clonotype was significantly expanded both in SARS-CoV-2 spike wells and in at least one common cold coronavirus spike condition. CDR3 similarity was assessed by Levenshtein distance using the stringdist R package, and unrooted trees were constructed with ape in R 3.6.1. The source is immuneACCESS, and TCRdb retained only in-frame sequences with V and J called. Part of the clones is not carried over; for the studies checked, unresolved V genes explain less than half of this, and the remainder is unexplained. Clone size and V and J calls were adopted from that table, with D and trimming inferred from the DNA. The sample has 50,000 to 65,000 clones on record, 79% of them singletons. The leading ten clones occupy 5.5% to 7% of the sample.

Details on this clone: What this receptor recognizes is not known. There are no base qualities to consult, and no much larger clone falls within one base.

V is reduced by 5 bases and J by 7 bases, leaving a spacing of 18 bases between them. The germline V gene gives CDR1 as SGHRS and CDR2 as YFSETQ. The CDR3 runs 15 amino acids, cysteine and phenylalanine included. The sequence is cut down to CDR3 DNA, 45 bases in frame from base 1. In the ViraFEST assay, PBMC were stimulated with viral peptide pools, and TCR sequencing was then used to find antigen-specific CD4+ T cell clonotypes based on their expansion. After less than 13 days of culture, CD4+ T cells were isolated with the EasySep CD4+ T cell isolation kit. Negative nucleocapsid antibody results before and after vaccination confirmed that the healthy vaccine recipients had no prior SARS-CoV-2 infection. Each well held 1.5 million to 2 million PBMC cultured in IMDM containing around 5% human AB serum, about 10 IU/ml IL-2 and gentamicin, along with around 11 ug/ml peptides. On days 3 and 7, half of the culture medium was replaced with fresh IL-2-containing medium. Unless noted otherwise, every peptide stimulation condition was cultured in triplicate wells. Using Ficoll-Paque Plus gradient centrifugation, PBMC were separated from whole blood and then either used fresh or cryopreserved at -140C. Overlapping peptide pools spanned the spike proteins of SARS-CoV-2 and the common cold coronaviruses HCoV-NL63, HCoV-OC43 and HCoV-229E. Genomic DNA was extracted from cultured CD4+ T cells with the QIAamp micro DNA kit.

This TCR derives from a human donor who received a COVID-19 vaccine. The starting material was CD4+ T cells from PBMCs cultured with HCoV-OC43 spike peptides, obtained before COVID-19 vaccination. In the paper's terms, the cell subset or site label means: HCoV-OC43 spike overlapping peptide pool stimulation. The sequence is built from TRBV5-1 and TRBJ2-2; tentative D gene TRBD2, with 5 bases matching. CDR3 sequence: CASSQSGRQDGELFF. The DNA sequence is TGCGCCAGCAGTCAAAGTGGGAGACAAGACGGGGAGCTGTTTTTT.